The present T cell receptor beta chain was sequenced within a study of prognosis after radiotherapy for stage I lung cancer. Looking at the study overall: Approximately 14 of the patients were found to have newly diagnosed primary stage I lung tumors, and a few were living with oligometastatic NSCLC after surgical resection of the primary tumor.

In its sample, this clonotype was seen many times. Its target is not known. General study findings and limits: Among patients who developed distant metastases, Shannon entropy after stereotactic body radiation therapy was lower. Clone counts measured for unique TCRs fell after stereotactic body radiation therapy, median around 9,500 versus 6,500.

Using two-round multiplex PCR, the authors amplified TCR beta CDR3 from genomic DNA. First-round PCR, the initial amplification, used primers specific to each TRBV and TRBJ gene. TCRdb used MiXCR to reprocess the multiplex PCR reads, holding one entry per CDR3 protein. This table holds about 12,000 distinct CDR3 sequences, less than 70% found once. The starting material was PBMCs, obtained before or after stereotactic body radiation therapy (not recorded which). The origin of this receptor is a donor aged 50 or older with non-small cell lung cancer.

The CDR3 loop reads CSARQGAWETQYF. Written as DNA, the CDR3 is TGCAGCGCCCGACAGGGGGCTTGGGAGACCCAGTACTTC. V is TRBV29-1 and J is TRBJ2-5; 10 bases are a match to TRBD1. The CDR3 has 13 amino acids. Germline V lookup: CDR1 SQVTM, CDR2 ANQGSEA. V was clipped by 7 bases and J by 5 bases; unmatched bases: 7.